One sample yielded the 29 T cell receptor beta chains listed below, sequenced in a study of T cell repertoires in cytomegalovirus infection (dated by TCRdb to the late 2010s). Sequencing instrument: Illumina HiSeq 1500. TCRdb cleaned the public reads at Q25 with fastp, built clones with MiXCR and kept in-frame beta chains. Here each entry gathers all rows of one CDR3 protein and keeps the most common genes and DNA. The sample data list 700,000 to 850,000 distinct CDR3 sequences, and approximately 32% of these were observed just once. The top ten clones comprise 9.5% to 15% of the sample. The intended sense of this specimen's treatment or condition label: in vitro stimulation with specific CMV peptide epitopes to enrich CMV-specific T cells. No cognate antigen is known for these TCRs. The sequences come from cultured CD8+ T cells from PBMCs, collected from culture after CMV antigen stimulation. These receptors all stem from a human donor in good health (CMV status not recorded). Some clones in this sample may be carry-over from other donors' samples.

The table lists this clonotype with a few counts. The gene calls are TRBV6-6 and TRBJ2-4; D is ambiguous. The V end lost 2 bases, the J end lost 8 bases, and 1 base lay between the germline ends. This CDR3 has 10 residues. From germline, CDR1 is MNHNY and CDR2 SVGAGI (reference sequence). As DNA, the CDR3 is TGTGCCAGCAGTTACGACATTCAGTACTTC. The encoded protein is CASSYDIQYF.

The CDR3 DNA follows: TGTGCCAGCAGTCGGACAGGTCTCTACAATGAGCAGTTCTTC. Amino acids: CASSRTGLYNEQFF. The rearrangement uses TRBV27 and TRBJ2-1; 7 nucleotides line up with TRBD1. In germline, CDR1 is MNHEY, CDR2 SMNVEV (reference sequence). V lost 5 bases to trimming and J lost 3 bases; unmatched junction nucleotides: 4. The CDR3 is 14 amino acids.

The chain is built from TRBV2 and TRBJ2-7; unclear D gene. The CDR3 has 16 residues. The V end was cut by 2 bases, the J end by 0 bases, with 14 bases between. Germline CDR1 and CDR2: SNHLY and FYNNEI. CDR3 in amino acids: CASSERRTNLSYEQYF. Here the CDR3 DNA reads TGTGCCAGCAGTGAACGCCGCACAAACCTCTCCTACGAGCAGTACTTC.

The chain employs TRBV7-2 and TRBJ1-1, with a tentative D call TRBD1 (5 bases). The germline gives CDR1 SGHTA, CDR2 FQGNSA. This CDR3 contains 13 residues. With 8 bases removed from V and 8 bases from J, the gap between germline ends came to 18 bases. This CDR3 is CASSAGRGPEAFF. As DNA, the CDR3 is TGTGCCAGCTCCGCAGGGAGGGGTCCGGAAGCTTTCTTT.

The sample holds many counts of this clonotype. The V and J genes are TRBV6-1 and TRBJ2-7; D may match TRBD1 or TRBD2 (5 bases each). Germline V gene data show CDR1 as MNHNS and CDR2 as SASEGT. Deletions cut 6 bases from V and 2 bases from J, with 14 bases between. The CDR3 totals 14 residues. CDR3 loop: CASSAWDGTYEQYV. The CDR3 DNA follows: TGTGCCAGCAGCGCGTGGGACGGGACCTACGAGCAGTACGTC.

The chain is built from TRBV28 and TRBJ2-7; TRBD1 agrees at 7 bases. Germline loops: CDR1 MDHEN, CDR2 SYDVKM. V was clipped by 6 bases and J by 1 base; unmatched bases: 6. The CDR3 extends over 14 amino acids. As DNA, the CDR3 is TGTGCCAGCAGACCCTGGGACAGTTCCTACGAGCAGTACGTC. Amino acid sequence: CASRPWDSSYEQYV.

The CDR3 loop is CSVETGRIDNEQFF. The DNA for the CDR3 is TGCAGCGTTGAGACGGGAAGAATTGACAATGAGCAGTTCTTC. The chain joins TRBV29-1 to TRBJ2-1; D is possibly TRBD2 (5 bases). Germline values: CDR1 SQVTM, CDR2 ANQGSEA. The CDR3 covers 14 residues. The V gene lost 3 bases and the J gene lost 5 bases, with 14 bases spanning the gap.

This clonotype was detected a few times. V is TRBV9 and J is TRBJ2-1; no definite D call. The germline V gene has CDR1 SGDLS and CDR2 YYNGEE. Trimming pared 3 bases from V and 8 bases from J, leaving 15 bases between. There are 14 residues in the CDR3. The CDR3 here is CASSGRSRGDEQFF. DNA for the CDR3: TGTGCCAGCAGCGGTAGGTCCAGAGGCGATGAGCAGTTCTTC.

The chain is built from TRBV18 and TRBJ2-3, with a weak D call TRBD1 (5 bases). Trimming shortened V by 4 bases and J by 2 bases, and 28 bases separated the two germline ends. The CDR3 length is 20 residues. Per the germline V gene, CDR1 is KGHSH and CDR2 is LQKENI. Written as DNA, the CDR3 is TGTGCCAGCTCACTCTATACCTTACTCCAGGGCAGAGATGTCACAGATACGCAGTATTTT. Translation: CASSLYTLLQGRDVTDTQYF.

This clonotype turned up a few times. This chain connects TRBV19 to TRBJ2-4; 10 bases line up with TRBD1. Germline CDR1 reads LNHDA; CDR2 reads SQIVND (reference sequence). With 4 bases clipped from V and 3 bases from J, the junction kept 18 bases outside the gene matches. The CDR3 covers 20 residues. The CDR3 loop is CASSTPIDRGQSVDKNIQYF. The CDR3 DNA follows: TGTGCCAGTAGTACTCCTATCGACAGGGGGCAGTCCGTTGACAAAAACATTCAGTACTTC.

This clonotype was seen a few times. The gene calls are TRBV7-3 and TRBJ1-5; no clear D gene. This CDR3 has 12 residues. V lost 4 bases and J 7 bases, leaving 8 bases between the germline ends. Germline CDR1 SGHTA, CDR2 FQGTGA. The chain's CDR3 is CASSSHSQPQHF. CDR3 in DNA: TGTGCCAGCAGCTCTCACTCCCAGCCCCAGCATTTT.

V gene TRBV20-1 combines with J gene TRBJ1-1; D is ambiguous. Trimming removed 6 bases at V and 0 bases at J, with 11 bases between. In germline, CDR1 is DFQATT, CDR2 SNEGSKA (reference sequence). The CDR3 covers 13 residues. The CDR3: CSATDTMNTEAFF. In DNA, the CDR3 is TGCAGTGCAACAGATACAATGAACACTGAAGCTTTCTTT.

A few counts support this clonotype. The rearrangement links TRBV9 to TRBJ2-1; perhaps TRBD1 as D (6 bases). Germline V gene lookup returns CDR1 SGDLS and CDR2 YYNGEE. This CDR3 has 14 amino acids. The V end lost 3 bases, the J end lost 7 bases, and 14 bases lay between the germline ends. The CDR3 DNA sequence: TGTGCCAGCAGCGCCCGGTCACAGGGAAATGAGCAGTTCTTC. Amino acids: CASSARSQGNEQFF. The full variable domain, rest sourced from reference TRBV9 and TRBJ2-1, is DSGVTQTPKHLITATGQRVTLRCSPRSGDLSVYWYQQSLDQGLQFLIQYYNGEERAKGNILERFSAQQFPDLHSELNLSSLELGDSALYFCASSARSQGNEQFFGPGTRLTVL.

This clonotype was detected ten times or more. V gene TRBV4-1 combines with J gene TRBJ1-5; D is possibly TRBD1 (5 bases). Germline assignment: CDR1 MGHRA and CDR2 YSYEKL. Trimming left V 3 bases short and J 1 base short, with 10 bases between. The CDR3 covers 15 residues. The CDR3 region is CASSQTAGSNQPQHF. DNA for the CDR3: TGCGCCAGCAGCCAGACAGCGGGGAGCAATCAGCCCCAGCATTTT.

The chain employs TRBV12-3 or TRBV12-4 and TRBJ2-1; D is perhaps TRBD1 or TRBD2 (5 bases each). V was trimmed by 6 bases and J by 4 bases, leaving 10 bases between them. The CDR3 spans 13 residues. The DNA for the CDR3 is TGTGCCAGCAGCTGGGACCCGTACAATGAGCAGTTCTTC. This encodes CASSWDPYNEQFF.

This clonotype occurred a few times. The chain joins TRBV12-3 or TRBV12-4 to TRBJ2-5; no definite D call. The V and J ends lost 5 bases and 0 bases respectively, with 4 bases between them. This CDR3 is 12 amino acids long. The CDR3 spells CASSHDQETQYF. CDR3 nucleotide sequence: TGTGCCAGCAGTCACGACCAAGAGACCCAGTACTTC.

The chain joins TRBV6-5 to TRBJ1-5; possibly TRBD1 for D (6 bases). The CDR3 has 17 amino acids. Trimming stripped 7 bases from V and 0 bases from J, with 19 bases between. Germline-derived CDR1 and CDR2 are MNHEY and SVGAGI. The CDR3: CASTPRWTDYSNQPQHF. In DNA, the CDR3 is TGTGCCAGCACCCCCCGCTGGACAGATTATAGCAATCAGCCCCAGCATTTT.

The sample holds many counts of this clonotype. J is TRBJ2-3 and V is TRBV12-3 or TRBV12-4; the D is unclear. The CDR3 is 13 residues long. V was clipped by 3 bases and J by 2 bases, with 6 bases between them. The CDR3 bases are TGTGCCAGCAGTTTCGGAGTCACAGATACGCAGTATTTT. As protein: CASSFGVTDTQYF.

This clonotype came up many times. The genes are TRBV7-2 and TRBJ1-3; the match to TRBD1 covers 9 bases. The germline gives CDR1 SGHTA, CDR2 FQGNSA. The V gene end was trimmed by 5 bases and the J gene end by 8 bases; junction bases not matched to a gene: 7. The CDR3 runs to 14 residues. In nucleotides, the CDR3 is TGTGCCAGCAGCCTGGGACAGGGAAGAGACACCATATATTTT. Protein: CASSLGQGRDTIYF.

The rearrangement uses TRBV6-2 or TRBV6-3 and TRBJ2-2, with TRBD1 identical over 7 bases. The CDR3 has 15 residues. The trim removed 7 bases at V and 6 bases at J, leaving 11 bases unmatched. CDR1 MNHEY and CDR2 SVGEGT come from the germline V gene. The DNA of the CDR3 is TGTGCCAGCATCGACAGGGATAAACCAGCCGGGGAGCTGTTTTTT. Amino acid sequence: CASIDRDKPAGELFF.

This chain joins TRBV19 and TRBJ2-2, with D possibly being TRBD2 (5 bases). The V gene's germline CDR1 is LNHDA and CDR2 SQIVND (reference sequence). The CDR3 has 15 amino acids. V dropped 3 bases and J dropped 2 bases, with 10 bases sitting between them. The CDR3 spells CASSILGINTGELFF. CDR3 bases: TGTGCCAGTAGTATTCTCGGGATTAACACCGGGGAGCTGTTTTTT.

This clonotype was seen many times. The J gene is TRBJ1-2, the V gene TRBV7-2; tentative D call: TRBD1 (6 bases). The CDR3 extends over 12 amino acids. V was trimmed by 4 bases and J by 6 bases, leaving 9 bases between them. The germline V gene encodes CDR1 SGHTA and CDR2 FQGNSA. CDR3 sequence: CASSYNRDGYTF. In nucleotides, the CDR3 is TGTGCCAGCAGCTACAACAGGGATGGCTACACCTTC. Combining the CDR3 with reference TRBV7-2 and TRBJ1-2 gives the whole variable domain GAGVSQSPSNKVTEKGKDVELRCDPISGHTALYWYRQSLGQGLEFLIYFQGNSAPDKSGLPSDRFSAERTGGSVSTLTIQRTQQEDSAVYLCASSYNRDGYTFGSGTRLTVV.

This clonotype was seen repeatedly, ten times or more. The chain couples TRBV7-2 to TRBJ1-1, with D uncertain. The germline V and J ends were trimmed by 5 bases and 5 bases, with 9 bases remaining between them. The germline gives CDR1 SGHTA, CDR2 FQGNSA. The CDR3 sequence is 12 residues long. The CDR3 coding sequence is TGTGCCAGCAGCCCCTACATGACTGAAGCTTTCTTT. This translates into CASSPYMTEAFF. The complete variable domain, with remaining parts taken from reference TRBV7-2 and TRBJ1-1, reads GAGVSQSPSNKVTEKGKDVELRCDPISGHTALYWYRQSLGQGLEFLIYFQGNSAPDKSGLPSDRFSAERTGGSVSTLTIQRTQQEDSAVYLCASSPYMTEAFFGQGTRLTVV.

V gene TRBV15 combines with J gene TRBJ2-4, with 9 positions matching TRBD2. Trimming at V came to 3 bases and at J to 6 bases, leaving 6 bases not matched to a gene. Germline assignment: CDR1 LNHNV and CDR2 YYDKDF (reference sequence). The CDR3 runs 15 residues. This chain's CDR3 is CATSRDRGGANIQYF. The CDR3 DNA is TGTGCCACCAGCAGGGACCGCGGGGGGGCAAACATTCAGTACTTC.

The chain joins TRBV7-2 to TRBJ1-4; D may be TRBD1 (6 bases). CDR3 length equals 15 residues. V was pared by 5 bases and J by 5 bases, with 15 bases between. The germline V gene encodes CDR1 SGHTA and CDR2 FQGNSA. The CDR3 loop reads CASSPSRGRNEKLFF. In DNA form, the CDR3 reads TGTGCCAGCAGCCCTTCCAGGGGAAGGAATGAAAAACTGTTTTTT.

The chain combines TRBV14 with TRBJ1-1, with 8 bases identical to TRBD1. This CDR3 spans 13 amino acids. V was pared by 6 bases and J by 8 bases, with 8 bases of the junction left unmatched. Per the germline V gene, CDR1 is SGHDN and CDR2 is FVKESK. The CDR3 region is CASRHRRGLEAFF. CDR3 in DNA: TGTGCCAGCAGACACCGCAGGGGGCTAGAAGCTTTCTTT.

Remarks on this clonotype: Compared with germline, one end of the junction differs, possibly owing to a read error. The chain recombines TRBV7-6 with TRBJ2-1, with a weak D call TRBD2 (5 bases). Germline V gives CDR1 SGHVS, CDR2 FNYEAQ. The CDR3 extends over 18 amino acids. In nucleotides, the CDR3 is TGTGCAAGCAGCTTAGCGTCAGTGGTTGTGAGGCCCTACAATGAGCAGTTCTTC. Translation gives CASSLASVVVRPYNEQFF.

J is TRBJ2-1 and V is TRBV11-2, with D possibly matching TRBD1 (5 bases). Looked up from germline, CDR1 is SGHAT and CDR2 is FQNNGV. The CDR3 loop spans 14 amino acids. The V end lost 4 bases, the J end lost 6 bases, and 13 bases lay between the germline ends. Here the CDR3 DNA reads TGTGCCAGCAGCTCCTCAGGGTTTGGCAATGAGCAGTTCTTC. Translated: CASSSSGFGNEQFF. The variable domain in full, with the rest retrieved from reference TRBV11-2 and TRBJ2-1, is EAGVAQSPRYKIIEKRQSVAFWCNPISGHATLYWYQQILGQGPKLLIQFQNNGVVDDSQLPKDRFSAERLKGVDSTLKIQPAKLEDSAVYLCASSSSGFGNEQFFGPGTRLTVL.

In this sample, this clonotype turned up a few times. This chain uses TRBV12-3 or TRBV12-4 with TRBJ2-2; TRBD2 aligns across 11 bases. J gave up 1 base and V 6 bases, and 7 bases lay outside the gene matches. The CDR3 sequence is 17 residues long. The CDR3 reads CASSWALAGGNTGELFF. DNA for the CDR3: TGTGCCAGCAGCTGGGCTCTAGCGGGGGGGAACACCGGGGAGCTGTTTTTT.